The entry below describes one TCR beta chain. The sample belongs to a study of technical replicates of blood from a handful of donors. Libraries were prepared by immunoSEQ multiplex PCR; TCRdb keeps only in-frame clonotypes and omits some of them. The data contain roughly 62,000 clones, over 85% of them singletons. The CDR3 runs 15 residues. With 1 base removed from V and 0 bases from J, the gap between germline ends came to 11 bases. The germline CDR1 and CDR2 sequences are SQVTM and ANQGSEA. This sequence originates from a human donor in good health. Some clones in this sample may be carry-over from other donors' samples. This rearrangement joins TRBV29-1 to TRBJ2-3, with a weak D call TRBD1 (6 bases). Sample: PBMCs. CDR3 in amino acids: CSVEGTGSSTDTQYF. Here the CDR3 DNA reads TGCAGCGTTGAAGGTACAGGGTCTAGCACAGATACGCAGTATTTT.